The rows below give T cell receptor beta chains drawn from one sample of a study of shared T cell receptors in the human thymus. Only in-frame clones appear in the TCRdb table, and some are missing; sequencing was by immunoSEQ multiplex PCR. The sample yields some 660,000 clones, about 87% seen once. These data were also filed under a second study, of human thymus T cells.

Sample: thymocytes. The receptors originated from a boy younger than two with a congenital heart defect. CDR3s include the opening cysteine and the closing phenylalanine or tryptophan. A D gene is named only where the DNA matches it firmly. The size of a clone is reported for some rows only, either as once, few or many, or as a class for expanded clones.

v_gene: TRBV27; d_gene: -; j_gene: TRBJ2-7; abundance: -; CDR3aa: CASSLREHHYEQYF; CDR3nt: TGTGCCAGCAGTTTACGGGAACACCACTACGAGCAGTACTTC
v_gene: TRBV2; d_gene: TRBD1; j_gene: TRBJ1-5; abundance: -; CDR3aa: CASGQGIYQPQHF; CDR3nt: TGTGCCAGTGGACAGGGGATTTATCAGCCCCAGCATTTT
v_gene: TRBV5-4; d_gene: -; j_gene: TRBJ2-1; abundance: -; CDR3aa: CASRPRGSSYNEQFF; CDR3nt: TGTGCCAGCAGACCGAGGGGGAGCTCCTACAATGAGCAGTTCTTC
v_gene: TRBV5-1; d_gene: -; j_gene: TRBJ1-2; abundance: -; CDR3aa: CASSPRTEANYGYTF; CDR3nt: TGCGCCAGCAGCCCTCGGACAGAAGCTAACTATGGCTACACCTTC
v_gene: TRBV4-3; d_gene: TRBD1; j_gene: TRBJ1-4; abundance: -; CDR3aa: CASSQELQGNNEKLFF; CDR3nt: TGCGCCAGCAGCCAAGAATTACAGGGGAATAATGAAAAACTGTTTTTT
v_gene: TRBV7-2; d_gene: TRBD1; j_gene: TRBJ2-7; abundance: -; CDR3aa: CASSLAVIRDRRYEQYF; CDR3nt: TGTGCCAGCAGCTTAGCTGTGATCCGGGACAGGCGATACGAGCAGTACTTC
v_gene: TRBV6-5; d_gene: -; j_gene: TRBJ2-3; abundance: -; CDR3aa: CASRRQDFTDTQYF; CDR3nt: TGTGCCAGCAGACGACAGGACTTTACAGATACGCAGTATTTT
v_gene: TRBV10-3; d_gene: -; j_gene: TRBJ2-3; abundance: -; CDR3aa: CAIPSSREADTQYF; CDR3nt: TGTGCCATCCCCTCCAGTAGGGAGGCAGATACGCAGTATTTT
v_gene: TRBV4-1; d_gene: -; j_gene: TRBJ2-7; abundance: -; CDR3aa: CASSQDNSGYEQYF; CDR3nt: TGCGCCAGCAGCCAAGATAATAGCGGTTACGAGCAGTACTTC
v_gene: TRBV4-3; d_gene: TRBD2; j_gene: TRBJ2-7; abundance: -; CDR3aa: CASSQEWLAGTYEQYF; CDR3nt: TGCGCCAGCAGCCAAGAATGGCTAGCGGGGACCTACGAGCAGTACTTC
v_gene: TRBV5-1; d_gene: TRBD1; j_gene: TRBJ2-3; abundance: -; CDR3aa: CASSLGLQGDSTDTQYF; CDR3nt: TGCGCCAGCAGCTTGGGTCTACAGGGGGATTCCACAGATACGCAGTATTTT
v_gene: TRBV4-3; d_gene: -; j_gene: TRBJ1-1; abundance: -; CDR3aa: CASSQDQPGGNTEAFF; CDR3nt: TGCGCCAGCAGCCAAGATCAGCCAGGAGGGAACACTGAAGCTTTCTTT
v_gene: TRBV11-2; d_gene: -; j_gene: TRBJ1-1; abundance: -; CDR3aa: CASSFGGGKNTEAFF; CDR3nt: TGTGCCAGCAGCTTTGGGGGGGGGAAGAACACTGAAGCTTTCTTT
v_gene: TRBV19; d_gene: TRBD1; j_gene: TRBJ1-3; abundance: -; CDR3aa: CASRDRGPGNTIYF; CDR3nt: TGTGCCAGTCGGGACAGGGGGCCTGGAAACACCATATATTTT
v_gene: TRBV9; d_gene: -; j_gene: TRBJ1-3; abundance: -; CDR3aa: CASSVGAPRGGKGLRFGNTIYF; CDR3nt: TGTGCCAGCAGCGTAGGGGCCCCTCGCGGGGGGAAGGGACTTCGGTTCGGAAACACCATATATTTT
v_gene: TRBV25-1; d_gene: -; j_gene: TRBJ1-6; abundance: -; CDR3aa: CASTNRSSYNSPLHF; CDR3nt: TGTGCCAGCACAAACAGAAGCTCCTATAATTCACCCCTCCACTTT
v_gene: TRBV2; d_gene: TRBD1; j_gene: TRBJ2-7; abundance: -; CDR3aa: CASSASTGTYEQYF; CDR3nt: TGTGCCAGCAGTGCGTCGACAGGGACCTACGAGCAGTACTTC
v_gene: TRBV7-9; d_gene: TRBD2; j_gene: TRBJ2-7; abundance: -; CDR3aa: CASSPSASGDYEQYF; CDR3nt: TGTGCCAGCAGCCCATCAGCTAGCGGGGACTACGAGCAGTACTTC
v_gene: TRBV15; d_gene: TRBD2; j_gene: TRBJ2-3; abundance: -; CDR3aa: CATSRDEREVQGGADTQYF; CDR3nt: TGTGCCACCAGCAGAGACGAGCGGGAGGTCCAGGGGGGTGCAGATACGCAGTATTTT
v_gene: TRBV14; d_gene: -; j_gene: TRBJ2-3; abundance: few; CDR3aa: CASSQKPDLGDTDTQYF; CDR3nt: TGTGCCAGCAGCCAAAAACCCGATTTAGGGGACACAGATACGCAGTATTTT
v_gene: TRBV9; d_gene: -; j_gene: TRBJ2-3; abundance: -; CDR3aa: CASSSQADTQYF; CDR3nt: TGTGCCAGCAGCTCACAGGCGGATACGCAGTATTTT
v_gene: TRBV10-3; d_gene: TRBD2; j_gene: TRBJ2-1; abundance: -; CDR3aa: CAASGTSGPPSSYNEQFF; CDR3nt: TGTGCCGCGAGTGGGACTAGCGGGCCTCCTAGCTCCTACAATGAGCAGTTCTTC
v_gene: TRBV7-8; d_gene: TRBD1; j_gene: TRBJ2-7; abundance: -; CDR3aa: CASSPERQGETYEQYF; CDR3nt: TGTGCCAGCAGCCCAGAACGACAGGGGGAGACCTACGAGCAGTACTTC
v_gene: TRBV7-3; d_gene: -; j_gene: TRBJ1-1; abundance: -; CDR3aa: CASSLNPRGGDTEAFF; CDR3nt: TGTGCCAGCAGCTTAAACCCGAGAGGGGGGGACACTGAAGCTTTCTTT
v_gene: TRBV28; d_gene: -; j_gene: TRBJ2-7; abundance: -; CDR3aa: CASRGLLAYEQYF; CDR3nt: TGTGCCAGCAGGGGGTTACTAGCCTACGAGCAGTACTTC
v_gene: TRBV7-9; d_gene: TRBD2; j_gene: TRBJ2-5; abundance: -; CDR3aa: CASSPSGQETQYF; CDR3nt: TGTGCCAGCAGCCCTAGCGGCCAAGAGACCCAGTACTTC
v_gene: TRBV7-6; d_gene: -; j_gene: TRBJ2-7; abundance: -; CDR3aa: CASSLREQGYEQYF; CDR3nt: TGTGCCAGCAGCCTAAGAGAACAGGGCTACGAGCAGTACTTC
v_gene: TRBV28; d_gene: -; j_gene: TRBJ1-1; abundance: -; CDR3aa: CASSFSVLSAFF; CDR3nt: TGTGCCAGCAGTTTTTCGGTTCTCTCCGCTTTCTTT
v_gene: TRBV7-6; d_gene: TRBD2; j_gene: TRBJ2-1; abundance: -; CDR3aa: CASSLAQKRGPYQDNEQFF; CDR3nt: TGTGCCAGCAGCTTAGCCCAAAAGCGGGGGCCCTACCAAGACAATGAGCAGTTCTTC
v_gene: TRBV19; d_gene: -; j_gene: TRBJ1-2; abundance: few; CDR3aa: CASSIEGLAYGYTF; CDR3nt: TGTGCCAGTAGTATAGAGGGACTTGCCTATGGCTACACCTTC
v_gene: TRBV7-8; d_gene: TRBD1; j_gene: TRBJ1-4; abundance: -; CDR3aa: CASSLVGGINEKLFF; CDR3nt: TGTGCCAGCAGCTTAGTAGGGGGCATTAATGAAAAACTGTTTTTT
v_gene: TRBV14; d_gene: -; j_gene: TRBJ1-1; abundance: -; CDR3aa: CASSQTHRLNTEAFF; CDR3nt: TGTGCCAGCAGCCAAACACACAGATTGAACACTGAAGCTTTCTTT
v_gene: TRBV10-3; d_gene: -; j_gene: TRBJ2-3; abundance: -; CDR3aa: CAISESRRRSTDTQYF; CDR3nt: TGTGCCATCAGTGAGTCTCGGCGGCGTAGCACAGATACGCAGTATTTT
v_gene: TRBV10-1; d_gene: -; j_gene: TRBJ2-2; abundance: -; CDR3aa: CASSEASDLTNTGELFF; CDR3nt: TGCGCCAGCAGTGAGGCAAGCGACCTAACGAACACCGGGGAGCTGTTTTTT
v_gene: TRBV2; d_gene: -; j_gene: TRBJ2-1; abundance: -; CDR3aa: CASSVLVRNYNEQFF; CDR3nt: TGTGCCAGCAGTGTGCTAGTAAGGAACTACAATGAGCAGTTCTTC
v_gene: TRBV10-3; d_gene: -; j_gene: TRBJ1-6; abundance: -; CDR3aa: CAISEGADNSPLHF; CDR3nt: TGTGCCATCAGTGAGGGGGCAGACAATTCACCCCTCCACTTT
v_gene: TRBV7-9; d_gene: -; j_gene: TRBJ1-2; abundance: -; CDR3aa: CASRRDGKYNYGYTF; CDR3nt: TGTGCCAGCAGGCGGGACGGAAAATACAACTATGGCTACACCTTC
v_gene: TRBV29-1; d_gene: -; j_gene: TRBJ1-3; abundance: -; CDR3aa: CSVRLTGPTWNSGNTIYF; CDR3nt: TGCAGCGTTCGGTTGACAGGCCCAACTTGGAACTCTGGAAACACCATATATTTT
v_gene: TRBV14; d_gene: -; j_gene: TRBJ2-7; abundance: -; CDR3aa: CASSQEDRLPYEQYF; CDR3nt: TGTGCCAGCAGCCAAGAGGACAGATTACCCTACGAGCAGTACTTC
v_gene: TRBV7-9; d_gene: -; j_gene: TRBJ1-2; abundance: -; CDR3aa: CASRDGDYGYTF; CDR3nt: TGTGCCAGCAGAGACGGGGATTATGGCTACACCTTC
v_gene: TRBV2; d_gene: -; j_gene: TRBJ1-5; abundance: -; CDR3aa: CASRGLWGPNQPQHF; CDR3nt: TGTGCCAGCAGGGGCCTCTGGGGGCCAAATCAGCCCCAGCATTTT
v_gene: TRBV2; d_gene: TRBD2; j_gene: TRBJ2-7; abundance: -; CDR3aa: CARGRGRYEQYF; CDR3nt: TGTGCCAGGGGGCGGGGGAGGTACGAGCAGTACTTC
v_gene: TRBV9; d_gene: TRBD1; j_gene: TRBJ1-1; abundance: -; CDR3aa: CASSVVDLGDRMNTEAFF; CDR3nt: TGTGCCAGCAGCGTAGTCGACCTGGGGGACAGAATGAACACTGAAGCTTTCTTT
v_gene: TRBV5-1; d_gene: TRBD1; j_gene: TRBJ1-2; abundance: few; CDR3aa: CASSVGTELNYGYTF; CDR3nt: TGCGCCAGCAGCGTCGGGACAGAGCTCAACTATGGCTACACCTTC
v_gene: TRBV7-9; d_gene: -; j_gene: TRBJ2-1; abundance: -; CDR3aa: CASSLAGRPSYNEQFF; CDR3nt: TGTGCCAGCAGCTTAGCGGGCAGACCCTCCTACAATGAGCAGTTCTTC
v_gene: TRBV6-4; d_gene: -; j_gene: TRBJ2-2; abundance: -; CDR3aa: CASNHHPGGELFF; CDR3nt: TGTGCCAGCAATCACCACCCGGGCGGGGAGCTGTTTTTT
v_gene: TRBV7-8; d_gene: -; j_gene: TRBJ1-2; abundance: -; CDR3aa: CASSSSANYGYTF; CDR3nt: TGTGCCAGCAGCTCCTCTGCTAACTATGGCTACACCTTC
v_gene: TRBV6-1; d_gene: -; j_gene: TRBJ1-5; abundance: -; CDR3aa: CASSEQQGPRSLNQPQHF; CDR3nt: TGTGCCAGCAGTGAACAACAGGGCCCTCGCTCGCTCAATCAGCCCCAGCATTTT
v_gene: TRBV6-5; d_gene: -; j_gene: TRBJ1-5; abundance: -; CDR3aa: CASSLGPMNDQPQHF; CDR3nt: TGTGCCAGCAGTCTGGGCCCTATGAATGATCAGCCCCAGCATTTT
v_gene: TRBV6-6; d_gene: -; j_gene: TRBJ1-1; abundance: -; CDR3aa: CASSASGRNTEAFF; CDR3nt: TGTGCCAGCAGCGCCTCAGGCAGGAACACTGAAGCTTTCTTT
v_gene: TRBV27; d_gene: TRBD1; j_gene: TRBJ2-7; abundance: -; CDR3aa: CASSLSRQGDVGQYF; CDR3nt: TGTGCCAGCAGTTTATCCCGACAGGGTGATGTTGGGCAGTACTTC
v_gene: TRBV19; d_gene: TRBD1; j_gene: TRBJ1-4; abundance: -; CDR3aa: CASSKPDRVGEKLFF; CDR3nt: TGTGCCAGTAGTAAACCGGACAGGGTAGGCGAAAAACTGTTTTTT
v_gene: TRBV14; d_gene: TRBD1; j_gene: TRBJ1-4; abundance: -; CDR3aa: CASSPLPPGQGNEKLFF; CDR3nt: TGTGCCAGCAGCCCCTTGCCCCCGGGACAGGGTAACGAAAAACTGTTTTTT
v_gene: TRBV7-9; d_gene: -; j_gene: TRBJ2-1; abundance: once; CDR3aa: CASSLEWDIPGWEQFF; CDR3nt: TGTGCCAGCAGCTTAGAATGGGACATCCCAGGTTGGGAGCAGTTCTTC